What follows describes a single TCR beta chain. Antigen: not known. An end of the junction does not agree with germline; a read error may underlie this. This sample was taken from a study of cytomegalovirus exposure and HLA in healthy donors. General study findings and limits: Per published accounts, TCR beta sequences correctly predicted the HLA-A and HLA-B alleles of most subjects.

Vbeta (60) and Jbeta (13) primers were used in the PCR. Profiling relied on immunoSEQ multiplex PCR, and the TCRdb table lists in-frame clones only, not all of them. The sample records about 160,000 clones, approximately 80% being singletons. Germline V CDR1 and CDR2: SSHAT, FNYEAQ (reference sequence). The CDR3 sequence is 15 residues long. Sequencing input: PBMCs. V usage is TRBV7-7 and J usage is TRBJ2-1, with 9 bases lining up with TRBD2. The sequence was collected from a male donor in good health and CMV-seropositive. CDR3 sequence (DNA): TGTGCTAGCAGCTTGGCCGGGACTAGCAACAATGAGCAGTTCTTC. It translates to CASSLAGTSNNEQFF.